What follows are 14 T cell receptor beta chains derived from one specimen sequenced in a study of cytomegalovirus exposure and HLA in healthy donors. The PCR employed 60 Vbeta primers together with 13 Jbeta primers. Here immunoSEQ multiplex PCR was the method, and the copy in TCRdb shows in-frame clones only, minus some. The top ten clones hold almost 9.5% of a sample with 180,000 or so clones, 80% to 90% of them seen once. The sample taken for sequencing was PBMCs. Receptor source: a young man in good health and CMV-seropositive.

This chain connects TRBV2 to TRBJ2-1; D remains ambiguous. V was clipped by 0 bases and J by 4 bases, with 4 bases between them. CDR3 length: 13 amino acids. Germline V lookup: CDR1 SNHLY, CDR2 FYNNEI. The CDR3 nucleotides are TGTGCCAGCAGTGAAGCGCTATACAATGAGCAGTTCTTC. This translates into CASSEALYNEQFF.

The V call is TRBV5-4, the J call TRBJ2-2; 10 bases are a match to TRBD2. Germline V CDR1 and CDR2: SGHNT, YYREEE (reference sequence). Unmatched junction bases numbered 7, after V lost 4 bases and J lost 4 bases. The CDR3 sequence is 16 residues long. CDR3 protein: CASSASGGAFTGELFF. The CDR3 DNA follows: TGTGCCAGCAGCGCGAGCGGGGGGGCCTTCACCGGGGAGCTGTTTTTT.

The rearrangement uses TRBV30 and TRBJ1-1; D is perhaps TRBD1 (5 bases). Germline V CDR1 and CDR2: GTSNPN, SVGIG (reference sequence). Trimming pared 1 base from V and 6 bases from J, leaving 12 bases between. The CDR3 is 13 amino acids. CDR3 coding DNA: TGTGCCTGGAGTGCGGGGGGGGAGGCTGAAGCTTTCTTT. It yields the protein CAWSAGGEAEAFF.

In this sample, this clone turned up a few times. The chain combines TRBV7-9 with TRBJ1-4; no clear D. The CDR3 runs to 12 residues. V lost 4 bases, J lost 8 bases, and 8 bases lay in between. The germline V gene has CDR1 SEHNR and CDR2 FQNEAQ (reference sequence). DNA of the CDR3: TGTGCCAGCAGCTCCGGTCCCGAAAAACTGTTTTTT. Translating it yields CASSSGPEKLFF. Full variable domain (rest looked up from reference TRBV7-9 and TRBJ1-4): DTGVSQNPRHKITKRGQNVTFRCDPISEHNRLYWYRQTLGQGPEFLTYFQNEAQLEKSRLLSDRFSAERPKGSFSTLEIQRTEQGDSAMYLCASSSGPEKLFFGSGTQLSVL.

The rearrangement links TRBV4-1 to TRBJ2-7, with 7 bases lining up with TRBD1. The germline CDR1 and CDR2 sequences are MGHRA and YSYEKL. The CDR3 has 14 amino acids. Trimming took 4 bases from V and 0 from J; bases not matched to a gene: 3. Here the CDR3 reads CASSPRTGSYEQYF. DNA of the CDR3: TGCGCCAGCAGCCCACGGACAGGCTCCTACGAGCAGTACTTC.

The chain has TRBV6-5 and TRBJ1-2, with 9 nucleotides matching TRBD1. With 2 bases clipped from V and 0 bases from J, the junction kept 1 base outside the gene matches. Germline values: CDR1 MNHEY, CDR2 SVGAGI. CDR3 length: 15 amino acids. The CDR3 here is CASSYTGGSNYGYTF. CDR3 nucleotide sequence: TGTGCCAGCAGTTACACAGGGGGCTCTAACTATGGCTACACCTTC.

The chain combines TRBV6-4 with TRBJ2-2; no reliable D call. Trimming left V 6 bases short and J 5 bases short, with 7 bases between. There are 12 residues in the CDR3. Germline CDR1 reads MRHNA; CDR2 reads SNTAGT. The chain's CDR3 is CASRDLTGELFF. The CDR3 nucleotides read TGTGCCAGCAGAGACCTAACCGGGGAGCTGTTTTTT.

The rearrangement joins TRBV6-1 to TRBJ1-2; D is possibly TRBD1 (6 bases). Germline V gene sequence: CDR1 MNHNS, CDR2 SASEGT. This CDR3 region has 15 residues. The V end lost 2 bases, the J end lost 0 bases, and 10 bases lay between the germline ends. The CDR3 is CASSEWTAPNYGYTF. The CDR3 DNA reads as TGTGCCAGCAGTGAATGGACAGCCCCTAACTATGGCTACACCTTC.

This rearrangement joins TRBV7-2 to TRBJ2-5; 8 nucleotides match TRBD1. Germline values: CDR1 SGHTA, CDR2 FQGNSA. Germline trimming cut 3 bases from V and 2 bases from J; bases unmatched to any gene: 2. There are 14 residues in the CDR3. The CDR3 is CASSFYRGQETQYF. CDR3 coding DNA: TGTGCCAGCAGCTTTTACAGGGGGCAAGAGACCCAGTACTTC.

The gene calls are TRBV11-3 and TRBJ2-1, with unresolved D. Trimming removed 0 bases at V and 10 bases at J, with 4 bases between. The CDR3 covers 11 residues. Germline CDR1 reads SGHNT; CDR2 reads YENEEA. The CDR3 region is CASSLDEEQFF. The CDR3 DNA sequence: TGTGCCAGCAGCTTAGATGAGGAGCAGTTCTTC.

The chain employs TRBV9 and TRBJ2-7; TRBD2 matches 9 bases. This CDR3 is built from 15 residues. V lost 0 bases, J lost 5 bases, and 6 bases stayed unmatched. Germline CDR1 SGDLS, CDR2 YYNGEE. CDR3 nucleotides: TGTGCCAGCAGCGTAGTTCCTAGCGGGGATGACGAGCAGTACTTC. Translating gives CASSVVPSGDDEQYF.

The J gene is TRBJ2-3, the V gene TRBV9; a possible D gene is TRBD1 (5 bases). This CDR3 is 16 amino acids long. The germline V and J ends were trimmed by 0 bases and 5 bases, with 16 bases remaining between them. Germline V gene sequence: CDR1 SGDLS, CDR2 YYNGEE. CDR3 sequence (DNA): TGTGCCAGCAGCGTAGGCGTAGGGGTGACGAAAGATACGCAGTATTTT. Its protein product is CASSVGVGVTKDTQYF.

The chain uses TRBV7-9 and TRBJ2-5; 8 nucleotides line up with TRBD1. This CDR3 is 15 amino acids long. V lost 5 bases, J lost 2 bases, and 7 bases stayed unmatched. Germline assignment: CDR1 SEHNR and CDR2 FQNEAQ (reference sequence). The CDR3 DNA is TGTGCCAGCAGCCAGTGGACAGGGTATCAAGAGACCCAGTACTTC. Translated, it gives CASSQWTGYQETQYF.

The chain is built from TRBV5-1 and TRBJ1-6; no definite D call. Germline V gene data show CDR1 as SGHRS and CDR2 as YFSETQ. CDR3 length: 15 amino acids. Trimming left V 0 bases short and J 10 bases short, with 14 bases between. In DNA, the CDR3 is TGCGCCAGCAGCTTGGTTCCCGAGGCCACCTCACCCCTCCACTTT. The encoded protein is CASSLVPEATSPLHF.